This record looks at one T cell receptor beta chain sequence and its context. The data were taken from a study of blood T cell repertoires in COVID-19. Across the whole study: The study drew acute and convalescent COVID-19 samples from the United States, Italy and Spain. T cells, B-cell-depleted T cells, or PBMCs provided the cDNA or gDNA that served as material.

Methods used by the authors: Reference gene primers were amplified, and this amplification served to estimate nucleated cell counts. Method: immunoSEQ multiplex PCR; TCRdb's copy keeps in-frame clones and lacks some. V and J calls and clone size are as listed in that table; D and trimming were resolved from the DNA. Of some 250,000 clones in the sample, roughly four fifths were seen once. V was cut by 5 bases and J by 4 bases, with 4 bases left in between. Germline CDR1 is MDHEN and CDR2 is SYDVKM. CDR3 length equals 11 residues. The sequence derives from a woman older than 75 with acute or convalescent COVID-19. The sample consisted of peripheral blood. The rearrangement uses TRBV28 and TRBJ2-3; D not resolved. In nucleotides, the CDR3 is TGTGCCAGCAGTCGGGCAGATACGCAGTATTTT. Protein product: CASSRADTQYF.